This TCR beta chain was obtained from a study of blood T cell repertoires in COVID-19. Across the whole study: Samples came from the United States, Italy and Spain, spanning acute and convalescent COVID-19. T cells, B-cell-depleted T cells, or PBMCs provided the cDNA or gDNA that served as material.

Trimming stripped 7 bases from V and 0 bases from J, with 12 bases between. CDR3 length: 15 amino acids. Per the germline V gene, CDR1 is LNHDA and CDR2 is SQIVND (reference sequence). Source study methods: Nucleated cell number was recorded as an estimate derived from reference gene primer amplification. The table came from immunoSEQ multiplex PCR; TCRdb's copy has only in-frame clones and leaves some out. That table gives V, J and clone size, and the DNA gave D and trimming. Here the sample spans about 200,000 clones, roughly 88% being singletons. The clonotype comes from a human donor in a cohort sampled during active COVID-19. This chain joins TRBV19 and TRBJ2-2; maybe TRBD2 (7 bases). Sequencing used peripheral blood. CDR3 loop: CASKEGGANTGELFF. DNA of the CDR3: TGTGCCAGTAAGGAAGGGGGGGCGAACACCGGGGAGCTGTTTTTT.